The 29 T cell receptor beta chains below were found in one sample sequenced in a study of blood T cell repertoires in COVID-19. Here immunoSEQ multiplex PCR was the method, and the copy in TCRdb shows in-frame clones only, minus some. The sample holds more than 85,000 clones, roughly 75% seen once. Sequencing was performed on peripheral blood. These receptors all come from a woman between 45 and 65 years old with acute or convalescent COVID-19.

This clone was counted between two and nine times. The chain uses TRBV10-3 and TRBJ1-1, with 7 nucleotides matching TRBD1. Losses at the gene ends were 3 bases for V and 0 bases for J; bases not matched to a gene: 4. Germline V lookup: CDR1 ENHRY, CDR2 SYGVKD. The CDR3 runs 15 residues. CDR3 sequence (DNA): TGTGCCATCAGTGAAACCGGGACAGTGAACACTGAAGCTTTCTTT. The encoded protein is CAISETGTVNTEAFF.

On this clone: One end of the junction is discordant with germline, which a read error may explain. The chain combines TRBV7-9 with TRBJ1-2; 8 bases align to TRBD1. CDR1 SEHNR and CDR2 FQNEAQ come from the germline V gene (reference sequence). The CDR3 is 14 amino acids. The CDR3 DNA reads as TGTGCCAGCAGCTTCCCGGGACAGGACCGTGAGTTCGACTTC. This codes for CASSFPGQDREFDF. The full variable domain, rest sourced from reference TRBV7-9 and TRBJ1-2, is DTGVSQNPRHKITKRGQNVTFRCDPISEHNRLYWYRQTLGQGPEFLTYFQNEAQLEKSRLLSDRFSAERPKGSFSTLEIQRTEQGDSAMYLCASSFPGQDREFDFGSGTRLTVV.

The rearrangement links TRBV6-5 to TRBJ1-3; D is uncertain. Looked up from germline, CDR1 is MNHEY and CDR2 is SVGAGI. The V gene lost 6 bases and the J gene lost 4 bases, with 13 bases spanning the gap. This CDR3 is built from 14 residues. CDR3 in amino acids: CASRAEGFGNTIYF. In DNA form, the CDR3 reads TGTGCCAGCAGAGCCGAGGGTTTCGGAAACACCATATATTTT.

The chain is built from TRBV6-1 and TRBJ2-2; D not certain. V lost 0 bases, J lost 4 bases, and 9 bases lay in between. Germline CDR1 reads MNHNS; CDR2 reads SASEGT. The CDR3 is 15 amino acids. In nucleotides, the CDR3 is TGTGCCAGCAGTGAAGCAAGGCGGCGCACCGGGGAGCTGTTTTTT. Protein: CASSEARRRTGELFF.

The CDR3 here is CSVAWASNTGELFF. CDR3 sequence (DNA): TGCAGCGTTGCCTGGGCCTCGAACACCGGGGAGCTGTTTTTT. The chain recombines TRBV29-1 with TRBJ2-2; D gene uncertain. This CDR3 is built from 14 residues. Deletions cut 4 bases from V and 0 bases from J, with 9 bases between. CDR1 SQVTM and CDR2 ANQGSEA come from the germline V gene.

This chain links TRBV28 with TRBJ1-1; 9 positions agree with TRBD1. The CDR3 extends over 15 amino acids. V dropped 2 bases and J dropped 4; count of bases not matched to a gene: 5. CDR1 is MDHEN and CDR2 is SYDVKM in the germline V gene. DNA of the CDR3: TGTGCCAGCAGTTTAGTACAGGGGGCGGGCACTGAAGCTTTCTTT. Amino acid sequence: CASSLVQGAGTEAFF.

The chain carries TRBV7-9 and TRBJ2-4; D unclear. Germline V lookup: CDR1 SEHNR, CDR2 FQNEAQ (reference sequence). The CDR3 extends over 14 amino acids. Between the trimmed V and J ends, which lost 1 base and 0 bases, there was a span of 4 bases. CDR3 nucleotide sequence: TGTGCCAGCAGCTTAGAACTAGCCAAAAACATTCAGTACTTC. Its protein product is CASSLELAKNIQYF.

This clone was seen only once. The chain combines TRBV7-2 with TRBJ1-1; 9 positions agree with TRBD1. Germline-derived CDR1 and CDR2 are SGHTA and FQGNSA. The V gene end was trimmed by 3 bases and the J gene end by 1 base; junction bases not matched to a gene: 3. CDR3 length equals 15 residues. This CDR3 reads CASSFGTGRNTEAFF. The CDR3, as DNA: TGTGCCAGCAGCTTTGGGACAGGGCGGAACACTGAAGCTTTCTTT.

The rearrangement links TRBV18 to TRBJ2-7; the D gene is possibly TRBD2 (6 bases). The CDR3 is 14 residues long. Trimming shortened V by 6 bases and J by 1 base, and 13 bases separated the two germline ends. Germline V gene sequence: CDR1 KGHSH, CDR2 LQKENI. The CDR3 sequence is CASSRDSLSYEQYF. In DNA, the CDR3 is TGTGCCAGCTCCCGGGACTCATTATCCTACGAGCAGTACTTC.

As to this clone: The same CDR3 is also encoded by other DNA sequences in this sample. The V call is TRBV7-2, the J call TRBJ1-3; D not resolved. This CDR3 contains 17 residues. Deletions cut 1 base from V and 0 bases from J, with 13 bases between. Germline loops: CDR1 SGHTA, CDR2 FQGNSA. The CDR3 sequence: CASSLDMGTLSGNTIYF. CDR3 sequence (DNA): TGTGCCAGCAGCTTAGATATGGGCACGCTCTCTGGAAACACCATATATTTT. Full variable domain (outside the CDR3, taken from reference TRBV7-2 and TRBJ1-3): GAGVSQSPSNKVTEKGKDVELRCDPISGHTALYWYRQSLGQGLEFLIYFQGNSAPDKSGLPSDRFSAERTGGSVSTLTIQRTQQEDSAVYLCASSLDMGTLSGNTIYFGEGSWLTVV.

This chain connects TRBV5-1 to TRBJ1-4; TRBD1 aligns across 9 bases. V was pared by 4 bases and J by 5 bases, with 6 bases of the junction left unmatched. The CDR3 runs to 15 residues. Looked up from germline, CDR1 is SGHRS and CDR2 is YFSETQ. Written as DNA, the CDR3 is TGCGCCAGCAGCACCTCCGGGACAGGGAATGAAAAACTGTTTTTT. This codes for CASSTSGTGNEKLFF.

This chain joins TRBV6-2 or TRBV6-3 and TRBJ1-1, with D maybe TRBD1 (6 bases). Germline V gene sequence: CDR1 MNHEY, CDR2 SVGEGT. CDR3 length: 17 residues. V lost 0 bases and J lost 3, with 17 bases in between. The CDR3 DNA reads TGTGCCAGCAGTTACTCGTATATCAGGGAGGGGGACACTGAAGCTTTCTTT. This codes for CASSYSYIREGDTEAFF.

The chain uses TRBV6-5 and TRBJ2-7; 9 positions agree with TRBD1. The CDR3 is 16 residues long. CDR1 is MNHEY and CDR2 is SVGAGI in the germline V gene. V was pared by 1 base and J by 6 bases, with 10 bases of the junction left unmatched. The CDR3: CASSYLRTGEVVEQYF. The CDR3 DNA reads TGTGCCAGCAGTTACTTACGGACAGGGGAAGTCGTCGAGCAGTACTTC.

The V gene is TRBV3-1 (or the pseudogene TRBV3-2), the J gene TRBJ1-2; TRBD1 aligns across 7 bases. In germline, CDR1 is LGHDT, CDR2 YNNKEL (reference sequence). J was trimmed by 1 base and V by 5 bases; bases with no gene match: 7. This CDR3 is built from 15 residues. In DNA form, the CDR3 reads TGTGCCAGCAGCGATAGACAGGGTGTTAACTATGGCTACACCTTC. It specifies CASSDRQGVNYGYTF.

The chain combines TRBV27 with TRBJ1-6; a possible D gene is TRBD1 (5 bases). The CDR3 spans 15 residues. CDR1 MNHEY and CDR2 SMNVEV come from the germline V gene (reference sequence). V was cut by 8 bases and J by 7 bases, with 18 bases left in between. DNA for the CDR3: TGTGCCAGCGGCCCCCAGACAGCCAAAAATTCACCCCTCCACTTT. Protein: CASGPQTAKNSPLHF.

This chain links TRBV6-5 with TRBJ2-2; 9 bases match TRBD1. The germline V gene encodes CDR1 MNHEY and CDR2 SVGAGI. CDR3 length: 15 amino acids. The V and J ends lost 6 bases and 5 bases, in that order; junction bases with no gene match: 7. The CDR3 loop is CASRTGTGRTGELFF. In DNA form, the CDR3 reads TGTGCCAGCAGGACCGGGACAGGGAGGACCGGGGAGCTGTTTTTT.

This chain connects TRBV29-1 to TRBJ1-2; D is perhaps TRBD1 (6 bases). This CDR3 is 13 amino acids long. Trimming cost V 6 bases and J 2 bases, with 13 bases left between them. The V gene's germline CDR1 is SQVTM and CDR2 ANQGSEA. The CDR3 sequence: CSVRTALNYGYTF. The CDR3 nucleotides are TGCAGCGTAAGGACAGCGTTGAACTATGGCTACACCTTC.

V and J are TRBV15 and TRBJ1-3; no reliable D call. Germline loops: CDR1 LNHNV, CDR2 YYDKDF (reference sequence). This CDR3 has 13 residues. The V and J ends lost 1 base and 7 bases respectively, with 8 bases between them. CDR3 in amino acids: CATSRAYENTIYF. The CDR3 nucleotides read TGTGCCACCAGCAGAGCTTACGAGAACACCATATATTTT. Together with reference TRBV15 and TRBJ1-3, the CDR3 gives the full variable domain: DAMVIQNPRYQVTQFGKPVTLSCSQTLNHNVMYWYQQKSSQAPKLLFHYYDKDFNNEADTPDNFQSRRPNTSFCFLDIRSPGLGDTAMYLCATSRAYENTIYFGEGSWLTVV.

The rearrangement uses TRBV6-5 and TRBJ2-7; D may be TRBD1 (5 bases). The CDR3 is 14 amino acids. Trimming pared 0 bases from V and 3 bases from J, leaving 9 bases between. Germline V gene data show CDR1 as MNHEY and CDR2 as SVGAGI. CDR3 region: CASSYSDSRYEQYF. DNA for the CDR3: TGTGCCAGCAGTTACTCCGACAGCCGCTACGAGCAGTACTTC.

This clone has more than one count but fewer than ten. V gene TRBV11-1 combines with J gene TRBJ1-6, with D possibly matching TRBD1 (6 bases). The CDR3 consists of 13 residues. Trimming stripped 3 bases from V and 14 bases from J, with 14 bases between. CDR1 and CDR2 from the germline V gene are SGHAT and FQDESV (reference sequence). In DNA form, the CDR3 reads TGTGCCAGCAGCTTCGGACAGAAAGATTCCCTCCACTTT. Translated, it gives CASSFGQKDSLHF.

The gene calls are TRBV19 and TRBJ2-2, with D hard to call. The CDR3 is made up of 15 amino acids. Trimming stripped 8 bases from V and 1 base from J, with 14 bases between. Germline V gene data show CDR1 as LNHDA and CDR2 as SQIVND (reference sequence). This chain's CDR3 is CASLATTQNTGELFF. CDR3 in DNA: TGTGCCAGTTTGGCCACTACACAGAACACCGGGGAGCTGTTTTTT.

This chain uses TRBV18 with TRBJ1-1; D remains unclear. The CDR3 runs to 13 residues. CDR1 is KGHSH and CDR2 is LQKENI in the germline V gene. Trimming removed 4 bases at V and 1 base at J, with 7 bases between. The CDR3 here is CASSQEANTEAFF. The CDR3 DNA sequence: TGTGCCAGCTCACAGGAGGCGAACACTGAAGCTTTCTTT.

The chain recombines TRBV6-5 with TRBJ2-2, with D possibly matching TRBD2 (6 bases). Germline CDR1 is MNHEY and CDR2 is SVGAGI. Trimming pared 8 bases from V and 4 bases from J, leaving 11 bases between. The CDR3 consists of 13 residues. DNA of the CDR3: TGTGCCAGCGTGCGGGGAGGCACCGGGGAGCTGTTTTTT. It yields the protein CASVRGGTGELFF.

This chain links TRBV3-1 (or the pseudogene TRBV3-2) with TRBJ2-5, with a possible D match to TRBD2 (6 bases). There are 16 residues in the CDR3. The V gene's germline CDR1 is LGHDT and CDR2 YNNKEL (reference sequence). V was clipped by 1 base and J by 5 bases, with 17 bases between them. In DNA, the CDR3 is TGTGCCAGCAGCCAAGGGTGGAGGGCGAGGGGTGAGACCCAGTACTTC. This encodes CASSQGWRARGETQYF.

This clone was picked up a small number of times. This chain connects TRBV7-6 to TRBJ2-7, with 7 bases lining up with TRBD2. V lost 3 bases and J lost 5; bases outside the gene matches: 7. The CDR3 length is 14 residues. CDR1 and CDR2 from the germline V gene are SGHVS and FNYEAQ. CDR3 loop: CASSLGRGKDEQYF. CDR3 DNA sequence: TGTGCCAGCAGCTTGGGGAGGGGTAAGGACGAGCAGTACTTC.

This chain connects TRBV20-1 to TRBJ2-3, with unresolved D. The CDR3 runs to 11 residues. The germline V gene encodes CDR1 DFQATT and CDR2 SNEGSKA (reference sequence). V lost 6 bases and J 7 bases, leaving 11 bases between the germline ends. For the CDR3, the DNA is TGCAGTGCCATTTCGGGTCATACGCAGTATTTT. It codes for CSAISGHTQYF.

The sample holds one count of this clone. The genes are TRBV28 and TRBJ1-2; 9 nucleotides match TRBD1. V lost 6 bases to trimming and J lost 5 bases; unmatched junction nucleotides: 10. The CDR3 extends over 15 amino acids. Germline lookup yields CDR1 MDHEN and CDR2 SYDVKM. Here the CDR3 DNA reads TGTGCCAGCAGGTACCGGGACAGGGAGGGTTATGGCTACACCTTC. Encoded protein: CASRYRDREGYGYTF.

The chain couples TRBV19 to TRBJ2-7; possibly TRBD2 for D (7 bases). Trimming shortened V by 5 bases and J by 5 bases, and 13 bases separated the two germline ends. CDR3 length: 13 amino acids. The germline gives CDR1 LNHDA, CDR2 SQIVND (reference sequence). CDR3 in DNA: TGTGCCAGTAGTCCGGGGGGCACGAACGAGCAGTACTTC. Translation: CASSPGGTNEQYF.

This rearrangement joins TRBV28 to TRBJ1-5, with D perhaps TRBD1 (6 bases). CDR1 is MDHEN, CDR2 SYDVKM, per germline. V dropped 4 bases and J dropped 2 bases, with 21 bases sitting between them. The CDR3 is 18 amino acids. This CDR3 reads CASSSFGGGVRGNQPQHF. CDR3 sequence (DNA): TGTGCCAGCAGTTCATTTGGCGGGGGCGTAAGGGGCAATCAGCCCCAGCATTTT. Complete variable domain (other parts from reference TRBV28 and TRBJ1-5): DVKVTQSSRYLVKRTGEKVFLECVQDMDHENMFWYRQDPGLGLRLIYFSYDVKMKEKGDIPEGYSVSREKKERFSLILESASTNQTSMYLCASSSFGGGVRGNQPQHFGDGTRLSIL.